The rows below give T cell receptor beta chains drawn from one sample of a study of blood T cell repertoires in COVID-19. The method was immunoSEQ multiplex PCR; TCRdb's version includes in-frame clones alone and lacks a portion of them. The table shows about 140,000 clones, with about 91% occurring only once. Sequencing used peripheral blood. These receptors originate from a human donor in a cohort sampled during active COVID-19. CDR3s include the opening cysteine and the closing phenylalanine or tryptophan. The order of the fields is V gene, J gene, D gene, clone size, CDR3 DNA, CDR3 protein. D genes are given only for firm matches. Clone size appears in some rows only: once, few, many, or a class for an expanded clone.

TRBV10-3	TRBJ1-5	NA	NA	TGTGCCATCAGTCTGACAGACAATCAGCCCCAGCATTTT	CAISLTDNQPQHF
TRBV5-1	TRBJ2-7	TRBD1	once	TGCGCCAGCAGCTTGGGACAGGGTCTATACGAGCAGTACTTC	CASSLGQGLYEQYF
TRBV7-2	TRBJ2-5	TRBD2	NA	TGTGCCAGCAGCTCCTCCCTGACAGCGGGGGGGGAGACCCAGTACTTC	CASSSSLTAGGETQYF
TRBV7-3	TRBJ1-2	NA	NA	TGTGCCAGCAGCCGTCAGGGCTCGGATGGCTACACCTTC	CASSRQGSDGYTF
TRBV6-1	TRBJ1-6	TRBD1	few	TGTGCCAGCAGTGAAGCCTACAGGGGGCGTGGACCCCTCCACTTT	CASSEAYRGRGPLHF
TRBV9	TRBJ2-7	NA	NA	TGTGCCAGCAGCGCTTCCGAGTCAGGGTACGAGCAGTACTTC	CASSASESGYEQYF
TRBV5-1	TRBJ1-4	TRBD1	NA	TGCGCCAGCAGCTTGGAGACAGGGTCCAATGAAAAACTGTTTTTT	CASSLETGSNEKLFF
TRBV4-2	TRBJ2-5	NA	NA	TGTGCCAGCAGCCAAGATGGGGCAGGGGAAGAGACCCAGTACTTC	CASSQDGAGEETQYF
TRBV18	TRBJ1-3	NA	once	TGTGCCAGCTTAGAGCAATTCTCTGGAAACACCATATATTTT	CASLEQFSGNTIYF
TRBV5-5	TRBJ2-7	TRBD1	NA	TGTGCCAGCGGTCGGGGCAGGGGGTGGTACGAGCAGTACTTC	CASGRGRGWYEQYF
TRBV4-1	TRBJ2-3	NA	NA	TGCGCCAGCAGCCACCCAGGGGCTGGAGATACGCAGTATTTT	CASSHPGAGDTQYF
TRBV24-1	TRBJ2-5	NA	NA	TGTGCCACCAGTGATGGGGGGAGGGGGTCTGCCCAAGAGACCCAGTACTTC	CATSDGGRGSAQETQYF
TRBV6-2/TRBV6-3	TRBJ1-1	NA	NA	TGTGCCAGCAGTTACAAGGGGACTGAAGCTTTCTTT	CASSYKGTEAFF
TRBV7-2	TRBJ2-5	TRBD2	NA	TGTGCCAGCAGCTTAGCCAGCGGGGGGGCTGAGACCCAGTACTTC	CASSLASGGAETQYF
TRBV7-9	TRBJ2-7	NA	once	TGTGCCAGCAGGTCGAGGGGACTCTCCTACGAGCAGTACTTC	CASRSRGLSYEQYF
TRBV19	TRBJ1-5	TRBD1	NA	TGTGCCACCAAAGGGACAGGGACGCAGCCCCAGCATTTT	CATKGTGTQPQHF
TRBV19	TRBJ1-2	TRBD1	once	TGTGCCAGTAGTTCAGGGGGCAGGTTTAATGGCTACACCTTC	CASSSGGRFNGYTF
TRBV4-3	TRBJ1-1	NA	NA	TGCGCCAGCAGCCCAAATGGACAGATCCCATCCACTGAAGCTTTCTTT	CASSPNGQIPSTEAFF
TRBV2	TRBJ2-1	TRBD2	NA	TGTGCCAGCATCGGACTAGCGGGGGGGAGGAGCTCCTACAATGAGCAGTTCTTC	CASIGLAGGRSSYNEQFF
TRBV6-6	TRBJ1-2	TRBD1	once	TGTGCCAGCAGTTTGGGACAGAGCTATGGCTACACCTTC	CASSLGQSYGYTF
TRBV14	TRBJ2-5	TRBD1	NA	TGTGCCAGCAGCCGCAACAGGGGGTCTGGGGAGACCCAGTACTTC	CASSRNRGSGETQYF
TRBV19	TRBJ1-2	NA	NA	TGTGCCAGTAGTACCACGGGAGTCTATGGCTACACCTTC	CASSTTGVYGYTF
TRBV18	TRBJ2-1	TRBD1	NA	TGTGCCAGCTCATCCCGACAGGGGTACCACAATGAGCAGTTCTTC	CASSSRQGYHNEQFF
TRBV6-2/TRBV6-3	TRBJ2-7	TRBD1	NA	TGTGCCAGCAGTTACATACCCGGACAGGGCCTCTCCTACGAGCAGTACTTC	CASSYIPGQGLSYEQYF
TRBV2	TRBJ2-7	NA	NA	TGTGCCAGCAGGGAACGGGTGCAGTACTTC	CASRERVQYF
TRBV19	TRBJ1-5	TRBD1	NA	TGTGCCATCGGAACAGGGGGCAGCGGCAATCAGCCCCAGCATTTT	CAIGTGGSGNQPQHF
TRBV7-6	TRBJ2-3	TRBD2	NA	TGTGCCAGCAGCTTAGGTAGCGGGGGGCGGGGAGATACGCAGTATTTT	CASSLGSGGRGDTQYF
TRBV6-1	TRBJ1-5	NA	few	TGTGCCAGCAGTGATATGGGGGGAGGCAATCAGCCCCAGCATTTT	CASSDMGGGNQPQHF
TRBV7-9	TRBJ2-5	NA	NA	TGTGCCAGCAGCTATCTTGGCGAGACCCAGTACTTC	CASSYLGETQYF
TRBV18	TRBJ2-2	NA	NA	TGTGCCAGCTCCTTCGGGGGAAACACCGGGGAGCTGTTTTTT	CASSFGGNTGELFF
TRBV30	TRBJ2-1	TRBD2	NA	TGTGCCTGGAGTGTGAGGAGCGGGGGGCAGTTCTTC	CAWSVRSGGQFF
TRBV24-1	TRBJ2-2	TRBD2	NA	TGTGCCACCAGTGACTCCCGACTAGCGGGGGGGCCTAGCACCGGGGAGCTGTTTTTT	CATSDSRLAGGPSTGELFF
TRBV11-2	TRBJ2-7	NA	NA	TGTGCCAGCAGCCCTCTAAGACGGAAGGGGACCTACGAGCAGTACTTC	CASSPLRRKGTYEQYF
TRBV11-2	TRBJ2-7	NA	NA	TGTGCCAGCAGCTCGGCAGGGCACTCCTACGAGCAGTACTTC	CASSSAGHSYEQYF
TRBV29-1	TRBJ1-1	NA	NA	TGCAGCGCCTCGAGGATCCTGAACACTGAAGCTTTCTTT	CSASRILNTEAFF
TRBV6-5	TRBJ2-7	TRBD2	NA	TGTGCCAGCAGTCCCGGGGGGGGGAACTACGAGCAGTACTTC	CASSPGGGNYEQYF
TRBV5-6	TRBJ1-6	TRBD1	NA	TGTGCCAGCGGATCGGCCCGGACAGGGGACAGTTCACCCCTCCACTTT	CASGSARTGDSSPLHF
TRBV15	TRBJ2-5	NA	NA	TGTGCCACCAGCAGAGATCCGGGGGTAGGGGAGACCCAGTACTTC	CATSRDPGVGETQYF
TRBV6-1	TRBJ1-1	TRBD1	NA	TGTGCCAGCAGTGAAGGGACAGGGTACGTTGAAGCTTTCTTT	CASSEGTGYVEAFF
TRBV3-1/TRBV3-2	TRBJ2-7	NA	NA	TGTGCCAGCAGCCATCTAAACCTCCCTACGGAGCAGTACTTC	CASSHLNLPTEQYF
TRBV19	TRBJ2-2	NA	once	TGTGCCAGTAGTAGAGGTTCCGGGGAGCTGTTTTTT	CASSRGSGELFF
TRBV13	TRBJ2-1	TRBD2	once	TGTGCCAGCAGCCTGGGACTAGCGGGGGGGCCGGGATACAATGAGCAGTTCTTC	CASSLGLAGGPGYNEQFF
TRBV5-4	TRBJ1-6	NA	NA	TGTGCCAGCAGCTTGGGTAAGGGGCGGTATAATTCACCCCTCCACTTT	CASSLGKGRYNSPLHF
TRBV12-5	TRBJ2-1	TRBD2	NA	TGTGCTAGTGGTCCAACTAGCGGGGGGGCCCGACATGAGCAGTTCTTC	CASGPTSGGARHEQFF
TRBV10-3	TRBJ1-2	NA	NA	TGTGCCATAGCAACCCACCGGGACACCGGCCGAGACGGCTACACCTTC	CAIATHRDTGRDGYTF
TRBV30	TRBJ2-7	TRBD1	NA	TGTGCCTGGACCCGGACAGGGGGCGAGCAGTACTTC	CAWTRTGGEQYF
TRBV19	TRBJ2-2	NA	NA	TGTGCCAGTAGTACTGACGGGGGCACCGGGGAGCTGTTTTTT	CASSTDGGTGELFF
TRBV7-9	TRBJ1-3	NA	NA	TGTGCCAGCAGCTTAGGTCTCAGCTCTGGAAACACCATATATTTT	CASSLGLSSGNTIYF
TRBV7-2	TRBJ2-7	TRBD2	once	TGTGCCAGCACCCGGGGGGGCATCTACGAGCAGTACTTC	CASTRGGIYEQYF
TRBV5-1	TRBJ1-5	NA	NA	TGCGCCAGCAGCTTGGATGGGAGTAGCAATCAGCCCCAGCATTTT	CASSLDGSSNQPQHF
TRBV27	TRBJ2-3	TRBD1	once	TGTGCCAGCAGTTCCTACAGGGGCACTAGCACAGATACGCAGTATTTT	CASSSYRGTSTDTQYF
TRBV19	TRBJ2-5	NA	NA	TGTGCCAGTAGTATGAGTGGGCCAGTACAAGAGACCCAGTACTTC	CASSMSGPVQETQYF
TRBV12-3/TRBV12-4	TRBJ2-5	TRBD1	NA	TGTGCCAGCAGTTTCGCCACAGGGGTCCAGTACTTC	CASSFATGVQYF